A selection of T cell receptor beta chains follows, all from one sample in a study of T cell responses to AZD1222 COVID-19 vaccine. Using immunoSEQ multiplex PCR, the repertoire was profiled, and TCRdb retains in-frame clones only, with some absent. Among around 200,000 clones listed, 88% were seen once. The sample consisted of peripheral blood, taken on day 0 of AZD1222 vaccination. The receptor source for this set is an adult in good health. Each CDR3 is given with its conserved first and last residue. D genes are given only for firm matches. Clone size is stated in some rows and not others, as once, few, many or a class when expanded.

size,V,D,J,CDR3,DNA
NA,TRBV6-1,NA,TRBJ2-2,CASSEGPNTGELFF,TGTGCCAGCAGTGAAGGCCCGAACACCGGGGAGCTGTTTTTT
once,TRBV27,NA,TRBJ1-1,CASSLGENTEAFF,TGTGCCAGCAGTTTAGGGGAGAACACTGAAGCTTTCTTT
few,TRBV18,NA,TRBJ2-5,CASSPGQETQYF,TGTGCCAGCTCACCTGGGCAAGAGACCCAGTACTTC
NA,TRBV30,NA,TRBJ2-3,CAWSGLEGDTQYF,TGTGCCTGGAGTGGCTTGGAGGGCGATACGCAGTATTTT
NA,TRBV4-2,NA,TRBJ2-2,CASSQGGGPANTGELFF,TGTGCCAGCAGCCAAGGCGGTGGGCCAGCGAACACCGGGGAGCTGTTTTTT
NA,TRBV28,NA,TRBJ2-7,CASSLHLGPSSYEQYF,TGTGCCAGCAGTTTACACCTCGGCCCTTCATCCTACGAGCAGTACTTC
NA,TRBV15,NA,TRBJ2-2,CATSRDLGTGELFF,TGTGCCACCAGCAGAGATTTAGGGACCGGGGAGCTGTTTTTT
once,TRBV5-1,NA,TRBJ2-7,CASSLRAGEQYF,TGCGCCAGCAGCCTCAGGGCGGGCGAGCAGTACTTC
NA,TRBV6-5,TRBD1,TRBJ1-2,CASSPGQGGYGYTF,TGTGCCAGCAGTCCGGGACAGGGAGGCTATGGCTACACCTTC
NA,TRBV5-4,TRBD1,TRBJ2-2,CASSGGTDPLNTGELFF,TGTGCCAGCAGCGGTGGGACAGACCCCCTGAACACCGGGGAGCTGTTTTTT
NA,TRBV5-1,NA,TRBJ2-5,CASSYNKMETQYF,TGCGCCAGCAGCTACAATAAGATGGAGACCCAGTACTTC
NA,TRBV7-2,NA,TRBJ2-5,CASSSEGPGKTQYF,TGTGCCAGCAGCTCGGAGGGACCAGGGAAGACCCAGTACTTC
once,TRBV6-5,TRBD2,TRBJ2-7,CASRPGTSVFHEQYF,TGTGCCAGCAGGCCGGGGACTAGCGTGTTCCACGAGCAGTACTTC
NA,TRBV6-5,TRBD2,TRBJ2-1,CASRAGGLNEQFF,TGTGCCAGCCGGGCGGGGGGACTCAATGAGCAGTTCTTC
once,TRBV15,NA,TRBJ2-1,CATSRKRALYNEQFF,TGTGCCACCAGCAGGAAAAGGGCACTCTACAATGAGCAGTTCTTC
many,TRBV6-2/TRBV6-3,TRBD2,TRBJ2-7,CASSVGLAGGYEQYF,TGTGCCAGCAGTGTCGGACTAGCGGGAGGGTACGAGCAGTACTTC
NA,TRBV7-2,NA,TRBJ2-7,CASSPPRGNSYEQYF,TGTGCCAGCAGCCCCCCTCGGGGGAACTCCTACGAGCAGTACTTC
NA,TRBV11-2,TRBD2,TRBJ2-3,CASSLGLAGITDTQYF,TGTGCCAGCAGCTTAGGCCTAGCGGGGATCACAGATACGCAGTATTTT
few,TRBV5-1,NA,TRBJ1-1,CASSLNGPGGTEAFF,TGCGCCAGCAGCTTGAATGGGCCGGGGGGCACTGAAGCTTTCTTT
NA,TRBV10-2,NA,TRBJ2-1,CASSERVGAAGNEQFF,TGCGCCAGCAGTGAGAGGGTGGGGGCCGCGGGCAATGAGCAGTTCTTC
NA,TRBV11-3,TRBD2,TRBJ2-1,CASSSSGPGHNEQFF,TGTGCCAGCAGCTCTAGCGGGCCCGGGCACAATGAGCAGTTCTTC
NA,TRBV5-6,NA,TRBJ2-7,CASSLERSEQYF,TGTGCCAGCAGCTTGGAGAGGAGCGAGCAGTACTTC
NA,TRBV4-1,TRBD1,TRBJ2-1,CASSHPDRVNNEQFF,TGCGCCAGCAGCCATCCGGACAGGGTGAACAATGAGCAGTTCTTC
NA,TRBV5-4,NA,TRBJ1-4,CASSYTGSNEKLFF,TGTGCCAGCAGCTATACAGGGTCTAATGAAAAACTGTTTTTT
NA,TRBV3-1/TRBV3-2,TRBD1,TRBJ1-1,CASSQGAGGRSSAEAFF,TGTGCCAGCAGCCAAGGGGCAGGGGGCCGTAGTTCAGCTGAAGCTTTCTTT
NA,TRBV5-6,TRBD1,TRBJ1-2,CASSPRTGVFRDYGYTF,TGTGCCAGCAGCCCCCGGACAGGGGTTTTTAGGGACTATGGCTACACCTTC
NA,TRBV9,TRBD1,TRBJ1-1,CASSVGGGGTEAFF,TGTGCCAGCAGCGTAGGAGGGGGCGGCACTGAAGCTTTCTTT
NA,TRBV30,NA,TRBJ2-4,CAWSDPRLPKNIQYF,TGTGCCTGGAGTGATCCCCGCCTTCCCAAAAACATTCAGTACTTC
NA,TRBV5-5,NA,TRBJ2-2,CASSLEGGLTGELFF,TGTGCCAGCAGCTTGGAAGGGGGACTCACCGGGGAGCTGTTTTTT
NA,TRBV11-2,NA,TRBJ1-6,CASSLYSRQTDNSPLHF,TGTGCCAGCAGCTTATACAGCCGACAGACGGATAATTCACCCCTCCACTTT
NA,TRBV12-3/TRBV12-4,NA,TRBJ1-1,CASTPLRPTEAFF,TGTGCCAGCACCCCCCTCAGGCCCACTGAAGCTTTCTTT
NA,TRBV7-9,TRBD2,TRBJ2-3,CASSLGLAGVQDTQYF,TGTGCCAGCAGCCTGGGACTAGCGGGAGTGCAAGATACGCAGTATTTT
NA,TRBV7-2,TRBD2,TRBJ2-7,CASSFRASGSYEQYF,TGTGCCAGCAGCTTCCGTGCTAGCGGGAGCTACGAGCAGTACTTC
NA,TRBV9,TRBD1,TRBJ2-5,CASSVSGTGIETQYF,TGTGCCAGCAGCGTTTCCGGGACAGGAATCGAGACCCAGTACTTC
NA,TRBV7-3,TRBD2,TRBJ2-1,CASSVSGTRDGTWFF,TGTGCCAGCAGCGTCTCCGGGACTAGAGACGGTACGTGGTTCTTC
NA,TRBV11-2,NA,TRBJ2-7,CASSLVGDKRPYEQYF,TGTGCCAGCAGCTTAGTAGGGGACAAACGACCCTACGAGCAGTACTTC
NA,TRBV3-1/TRBV3-2,TRBD2,TRBJ2-7,CASTTGTKTYEQYF,TGTGCCAGTACCACCGGGACTAAGACCTACGAGCAGTACTTC
NA,TRBV5-4,TRBD2,TRBJ2-7,CASTLAAAGGRNEQYF,TGTGCCAGCACCCTGGCGGCGGCGGGGGGGCGGAACGAGCAGTACTTC
NA,TRBV9,NA,TRBJ2-1,CASSVSMERTSSYNEQFF,TGTGCCAGCAGCGTAAGCATGGAGCGGACGAGCTCCTACAATGAGCAGTTCTTC
NA,TRBV19,NA,TRBJ1-6,CASSIMGGIDSPLHF,TGTGCCAGTAGTATAATGGGGGGTATTGATTCACCCCTCCACTTT
NA,TRBV7-9,NA,TRBJ2-5,CASSLPTGSQETQYF,TGTGCCAGCAGCTTACCGACGGGTTCCCAAGAGACCCAGTACTTC
NA,TRBV6-5,NA,TRBJ2-7,CASRNRVGSYEQYF,TGTGCCAGCAGGAACAGGGTGGGCTCCTACGAGCAGTACTTC
NA,TRBV2,NA,TRBJ2-1,CASIIGAGQLYNEQFF,TGTGCCAGCATAATCGGGGCGGGACAACTCTACAATGAGCAGTTCTTC
NA,TRBV18,NA,TRBJ1-4,CASSPQGVDEKLFF,TGTGCCAGCTCACCACAGGGGGTGGATGAAAAACTGTTTTTT
once,TRBV7-9,NA,TRBJ1-4,CASSPRRAGVTNEKLFF,TGTGCCAGCAGCCCCCGTAGGGCAGGGGTGACTAATGAAAAACTGTTTTTT
NA,TRBV5-1,TRBD1,TRBJ2-1,CASSSEQGFLYNEQFF,TGCGCCAGCAGCTCGGAACAGGGGTTCTTATACAATGAGCAGTTCTTC
NA,TRBV28,TRBD1,TRBJ1-6,CASGWGQGQSPLHF,TGTGCCAGCGGATGGGGACAGGGACAATCACCCCTCCACTTT
NA,TRBV7-9,NA,TRBJ2-2,CASSFKGLGTGELFF,TGTGCCAGCAGCTTTAAGGGGTTAGGGACCGGGGAGCTGTTTTTT
many,TRBV18,TRBD1,TRBJ1-2,CASSPDRAYGYTF,TGTGCCAGCTCACCTGACAGGGCCTATGGCTACACCTTC
NA,TRBV5-1,NA,TRBJ1-6,CASSLDIVSNNSPLHF,TGCGCCAGCAGCTTGGATATAGTCTCGAATAATTCACCCCTCCACTTT
NA,TRBV6-5,NA,TRBJ2-5,CASSYGRQQETQYF,TGTGCCAGCAGTTACGGGAGACAGCAAGAGACCCAGTACTTC